A single sample gave rise to the 19 T cell receptor beta chains below, sequenced in a study of T cell responses to AZD1222 COVID-19 vaccine. Only in-frame clones appear in the TCRdb table, and some are missing; sequencing was by immunoSEQ multiplex PCR. In the table there are 130,000 or so clones, 85% to 90% of which are singletons. The sample in question was peripheral blood, obtained on day 0 of AZD1222 vaccination. Source of these receptors: an adult in good health.

The chain recombines TRBV2 with TRBJ2-5, with D maybe TRBD2 (5 bases). The ends were cut back, 9 bases at V and 5 bases at J, with 22 bases in the middle. The CDR3 is 15 residues long. Germline CDR1 and CDR2: SNHLY and FYNNEI. The DNA of the CDR3 is TGTGCCAGTACTAGACTCGGACTGTCCGGGGAGACCCAGTACTTC. It is translated as CASTRLGLSGETQYF.

The chain couples TRBV28 to TRBJ2-4, with no clear D. CDR3 size: 13 residues. Trimming removed 5 bases from V and 0 bases from J, with 5 bases in between. CDR1 is MDHEN and CDR2 is SYDVKM in the germline V gene. The CDR3 region is CASSQLAKNIQYF. As DNA, the CDR3 is TGTGCCAGCAGTCAGCTAGCCAAAAACATTCAGTACTTC.

The rearrangement uses TRBV6-4 and TRBJ2-2; 8 nucleotides line up with TRBD1. The length of the CDR3 is 15 residues. CDR1 MRHNA and CDR2 SNTAGT come from the germline V gene. Trimming cost V 3 bases and J 1 base; bases outside gene matches: 1. CDR3 protein: CASSEDRGNTGELFF. For the CDR3, the DNA is TGTGCCAGCAGTGAAGACAGGGGGAACACCGGGGAGCTGTTTTTT.

The chain carries TRBV10-1 and TRBJ1-2; D unresolved. This CDR3 is 13 amino acids long. Germline V gene sequence: CDR1 WNHNN, CDR2 SYGVQD (reference sequence). V lost 0 bases, J lost 4 bases, and 6 bases lay in between. In DNA, the CDR3 is TGCGCCAGCAGTGAGTCGGAATCCTATGGCTACACCTTC. It encodes CASSESESYGYTF.

The CDR3 here is CASRAGGDQPQHF. In nucleotides, the CDR3 is TGTGCCAGCAGGGCAGGGGGCGATCAGCCCCAGCATTTT. The gene calls are TRBV6-5 and TRBJ1-5, with TRBD1 identical over 8 bases. This CDR3 region has 13 residues. V was pared by 6 bases and J by 5 bases, with 3 bases of the junction left unmatched. CDR1 is MNHEY and CDR2 is SVGAGI in the germline V gene.

The J gene is TRBJ2-7, the V gene TRBV10-3; no reliable D call. CDR1 and CDR2 from the germline V gene are ENHRY and SYGVKD. The CDR3 has 15 amino acids. Trimming removed 3 bases from V and 6 bases from J, with 18 bases in between. In DNA, the CDR3 is TGTGCCATCAGTGATTCCCGGCTGAAGCTTCCCGAGCAGTACTTC. Protein: CAISDSRLKLPEQYF.

As DNA, the CDR3 is TGTGCCACCTCCCAGGCAACGGGGGGGCTCTACGAGCAGTACTTC. Its translation: CATSQATGGLYEQYF. The rearrangement joins TRBV18 to TRBJ2-7, with 8 bases identical to TRBD2. Germline CDR1 is KGHSH and CDR2 is LQKENI. Germline trimming cut 10 bases from V and 3 bases from J; bases unmatched to any gene: 14. The CDR3 sequence is 15 residues long.

The chain uses TRBV13 and TRBJ1-1, with 9 positions matching TRBD1. Trimming took 4 bases from V and 5 from J; bases not matched to a gene: 5. The CDR3 is 14 amino acids. The germline V gene encodes CDR1 PRHDT and CDR2 FYEKMQ (reference sequence). The CDR3 sequence: CASSYGTGTTEAFF. CDR3 nucleotide sequence: TGTGCCAGCAGCTACGGGACAGGGACGACTGAAGCTTTCTTT.

V gene TRBV6-5 combines with J gene TRBJ1-3; D remains unclear. The length of the CDR3 is 15 residues. Looked up from germline, CDR1 is MNHEY and CDR2 is SVGAGI. V lost 0 bases to trimming and J lost 0 bases, with 6 bases between them. The CDR3 bases are TGTGCCAGCAGTTACTCCGGGAGCTCTGGAAACACCATATATTTT. Translated: CASSYSGSSGNTIYF.

The chain links TRBV11-3 to TRBJ2-3; 7 bases fit TRBD2. Germline CDR1 reads SGHNT; CDR2 reads YENEEA. The V and J ends lost 6 bases and 6 bases, in that order; junction bases with no gene match: 6. This CDR3 has 13 residues. DNA of the CDR3: TGTGCCAGCAGTAGAGGGGAGGGGGATACGCAGTATTTT. Amino acids: CASSRGEGDTQYF.

This chain joins TRBV28 and TRBJ1-1, with TRBD1 matching over 7 bases. V trimming: 4 bases; J trimming: 5 bases; junction bases outside the gene matches: 10. This CDR3 spans 15 amino acids. Germline lookup yields CDR1 MDHEN and CDR2 SYDVKM. DNA for the CDR3: TGTGCCAGCAGTTACCGACAGGGAGAAGGAACTGAAGCTTTCTTT. This gives the protein CASSYRQGEGTEAFF.

The chain uses TRBV5-1 and TRBJ1-5; 7 bases fit TRBD1. The ends lost 4 bases at V and 4 bases at J; junction bases unmatched: 8. Germline CDR1 and CDR2: SGHRS and YFSETQ. CDR3 length equals 15 residues. The CDR3 DNA follows: TGCGCCAGCAGCCAAGGGGGACAGCGAAATCAGCCCCAGCATTTT. Amino acids: CASSQGGQRNQPQHF.

The rearrangement links TRBV4-1 to TRBJ2-1; no clear D gene. V gave up 7 bases and J gave up 0 bases, with 16 bases separating them. Germline V gene lookup returns CDR1 MGHRA and CDR2 YSYEKL. The CDR3 runs to 16 residues. The CDR3 spells CASTVLGSSSYNEQFF. The CDR3 bases are TGCGCCAGCACCGTCCTCGGCTCGAGCTCCTACAATGAGCAGTTCTTC.

V is TRBV9 and J is TRBJ2-1; TRBD2 matches at 11 bases. The V segment lost 4 bases and the J segment 5 bases; nucleotides outside the gene matches: 8. Per the germline V gene, CDR1 is SGDLS and CDR2 is YYNGEE. The CDR3 loop spans 16 amino acids. The CDR3 coding sequence is TGTGCCAGCAGCCCGACTAGCGGGGCCGTTCACAATGAGCAGTTCTTC. Protein: CASSPTSGAVHNEQFF.

The chain is built from TRBV7-3 and TRBJ1-1, with D uncertain. From germline, CDR1 is SGHTA and CDR2 FQGTGA. V gave up 2 bases and J gave up 0 bases, with 4 bases separating them. The CDR3 runs to 13 residues. DNA for the CDR3: TGTGCCAGCAGCTTATACTTGAACACTGAAGCTTTCTTT. It is translated as CASSLYLNTEAFF.

This rearrangement joins TRBV9 to TRBJ1-2; no firm D call. CDR1 and CDR2 from the germline V gene are SGDLS and YYNGEE. The CDR3 is 12 amino acids. V was pared by 4 bases and J by 8 bases, with 12 bases between. The CDR3 sequence is CASSPPSGGYTF. Here the CDR3 DNA reads TGTGCCAGCAGCCCCCCTTCGGGCGGCTACACCTTC.

This clone has a single count. The CDR3 DNA reads as TGTGCCAGCATTAGCCCCGGGGCTAAGGGCTACACCTTC. It encodes CASISPGAKGYTF. J is TRBJ1-2 and V is TRBV6-5, with D maybe TRBD1 (5 bases). The CDR3 loop spans 13 amino acids. CDR1 is MNHEY and CDR2 is SVGAGI in the germline V gene. Trimming took off 7 bases at V and 8 bases at J, with 17 bases between the two ends.

This chain uses TRBV5-6 with TRBJ1-6; the D is unclear. The CDR3 spans 12 residues. V lost 2 bases to trimming and J lost 9 bases, with 6 bases between them. Germline CDR1 is SGHDT and CDR2 is YYEEEE. The CDR3 loop is CASSLEGSPLHF. CDR3 DNA: TGTGCCAGCAGCTTAGAGGGTTCACCCCTCCACTTT.

The table lists this clone with a count of one. The chain recombines TRBV9 with TRBJ1-1; D is perhaps TRBD1 (5 bases). Per the germline V gene, CDR1 is SGDLS and CDR2 is YYNGEE. This CDR3 region has 16 residues. V lost 0 bases, J lost 2 bases, and 14 bases lay in between. The chain's CDR3 is CASSVGEGRLNTEAFF. CDR3 in DNA: TGTGCCAGCAGCGTAGGAGAGGGACGGCTCAACACTGAAGCTTTCTTT.